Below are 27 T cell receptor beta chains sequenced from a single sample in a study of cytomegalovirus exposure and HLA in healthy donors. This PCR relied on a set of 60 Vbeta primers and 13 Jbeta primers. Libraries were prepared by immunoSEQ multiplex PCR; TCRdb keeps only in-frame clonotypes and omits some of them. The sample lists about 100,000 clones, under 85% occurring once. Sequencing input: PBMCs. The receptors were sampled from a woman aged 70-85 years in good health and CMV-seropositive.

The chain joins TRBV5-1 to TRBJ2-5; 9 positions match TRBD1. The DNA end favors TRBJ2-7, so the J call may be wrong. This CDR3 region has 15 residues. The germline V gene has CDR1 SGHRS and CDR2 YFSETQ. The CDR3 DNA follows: TGCGCCAGCAAACTATGGGACAGGGCATCCTACGAGCAGTACTTC. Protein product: CASKLWDRASYEQYF.

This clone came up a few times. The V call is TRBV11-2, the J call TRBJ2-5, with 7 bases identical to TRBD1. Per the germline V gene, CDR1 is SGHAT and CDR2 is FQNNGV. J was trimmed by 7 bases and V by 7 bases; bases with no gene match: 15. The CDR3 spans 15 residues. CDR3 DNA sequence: TGTGCCAGCACCCTATCGACAGGGATTGGGAGGACCCAGTACTTC. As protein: CASTLSTGIGRTQYF.

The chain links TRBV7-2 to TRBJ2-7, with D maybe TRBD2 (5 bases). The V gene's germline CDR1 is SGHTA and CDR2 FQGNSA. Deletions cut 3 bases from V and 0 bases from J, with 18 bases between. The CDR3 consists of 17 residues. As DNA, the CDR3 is TGTGCCAGCAGCTTTAGCGCCTGGGGTGCTAGCTCCTACGAGCAGTACTTC. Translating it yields CASSFSAWGASSYEQYF.

CDR3 region: CSGSEGDEQFF. The CDR3 region has the DNA TGCAGTGGGTCAGAGGGCGATGAGCAGTTCTTC. The V call is TRBV20-1, the J call TRBJ2-1, with D perhaps TRBD2 (5 bases). The CDR3 is made up of 11 amino acids. Germline CDR1 is DFQATT and CDR2 is SNEGSKA (reference sequence). V gave up 7 bases and J gave up 8 bases, with 12 bases separating them.

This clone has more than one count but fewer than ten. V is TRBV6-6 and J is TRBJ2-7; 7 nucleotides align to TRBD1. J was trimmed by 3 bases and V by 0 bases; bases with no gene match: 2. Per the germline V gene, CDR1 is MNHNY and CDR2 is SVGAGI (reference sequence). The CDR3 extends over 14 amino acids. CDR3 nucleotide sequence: TGTGCCAGCAGTTACTCCCAGGGGGTCTACGAGCAGTACTTC. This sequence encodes CASSYSQGVYEQYF.

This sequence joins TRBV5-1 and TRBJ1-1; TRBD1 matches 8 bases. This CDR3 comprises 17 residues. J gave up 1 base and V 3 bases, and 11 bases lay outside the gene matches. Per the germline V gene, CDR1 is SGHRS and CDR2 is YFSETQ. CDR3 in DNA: TGCGCCAGCAGCTCAACCGGGACAGGTCGAGAGAACACTGAAGCTTTCTTT. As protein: CASSSTGTGRENTEAFF.

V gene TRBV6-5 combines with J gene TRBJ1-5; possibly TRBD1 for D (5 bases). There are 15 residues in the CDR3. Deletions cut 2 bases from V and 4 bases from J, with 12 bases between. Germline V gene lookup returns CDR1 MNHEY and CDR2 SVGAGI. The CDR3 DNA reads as TGTGCCAGCAGTTACCCGTCCCAGGGTAATCAGCCCCAGCATTTT. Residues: CASSYPSQGNQPQHF.

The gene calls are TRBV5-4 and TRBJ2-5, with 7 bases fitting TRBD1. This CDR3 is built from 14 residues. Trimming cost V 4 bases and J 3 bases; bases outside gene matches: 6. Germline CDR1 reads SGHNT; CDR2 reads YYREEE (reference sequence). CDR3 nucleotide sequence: TGTGCCAGCAGCCGGGACAGCCAGGAAGAGACCCAGTACTTC. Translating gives CASSRDSQEETQYF.

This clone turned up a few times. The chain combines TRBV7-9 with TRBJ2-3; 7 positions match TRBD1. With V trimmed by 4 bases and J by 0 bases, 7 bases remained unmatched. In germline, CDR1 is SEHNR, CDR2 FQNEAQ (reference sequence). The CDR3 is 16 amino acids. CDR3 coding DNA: TGTGCCAGCAGCTCAGGCGACAGGGCCAGCACAGATACGCAGTATTTT. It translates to CASSSGDRASTDTQYF.

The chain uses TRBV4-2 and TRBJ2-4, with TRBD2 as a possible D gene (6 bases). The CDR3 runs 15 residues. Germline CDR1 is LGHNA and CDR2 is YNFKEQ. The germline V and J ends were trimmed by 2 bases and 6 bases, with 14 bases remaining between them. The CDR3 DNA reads TGTGCCAGCAGCCAACGTGATGACGGGGGAAACATTCAGTACTTC. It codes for CASSQRDDGGNIQYF.

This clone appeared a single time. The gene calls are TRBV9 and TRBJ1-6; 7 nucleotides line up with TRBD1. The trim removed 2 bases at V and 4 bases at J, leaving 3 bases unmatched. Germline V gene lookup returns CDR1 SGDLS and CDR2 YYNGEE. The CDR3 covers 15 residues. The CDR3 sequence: CASSVGQDYNSPLHF. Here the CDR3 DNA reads TGTGCCAGCAGCGTTGGACAGGATTATAATTCACCCCTCCACTTT.

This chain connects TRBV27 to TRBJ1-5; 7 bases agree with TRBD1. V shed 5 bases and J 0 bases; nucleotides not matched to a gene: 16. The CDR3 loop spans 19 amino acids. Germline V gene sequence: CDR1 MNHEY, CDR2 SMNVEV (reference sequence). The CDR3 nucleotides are TGTGCCAGCAGTGCGAACCGGGACAGAGTACCCTATAGCAATCAGCCCCAGCATTTT. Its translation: CASSANRDRVPYSNQPQHF.

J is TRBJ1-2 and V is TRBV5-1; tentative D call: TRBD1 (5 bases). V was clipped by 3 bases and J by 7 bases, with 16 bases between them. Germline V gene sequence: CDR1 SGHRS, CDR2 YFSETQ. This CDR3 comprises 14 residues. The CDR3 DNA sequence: TGCGCCAGCAGCTCAGGGTATTGGTCGGGTGGCTACACCTTC. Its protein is CASSSGYWSGGYTF.

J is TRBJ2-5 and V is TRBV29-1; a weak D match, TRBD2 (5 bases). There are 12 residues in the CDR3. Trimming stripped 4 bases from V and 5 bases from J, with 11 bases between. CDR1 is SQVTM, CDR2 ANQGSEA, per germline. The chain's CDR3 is CSVVLVGETQYF. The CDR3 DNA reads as TGCAGCGTTGTACTAGTCGGGGAGACCCAGTACTTC.

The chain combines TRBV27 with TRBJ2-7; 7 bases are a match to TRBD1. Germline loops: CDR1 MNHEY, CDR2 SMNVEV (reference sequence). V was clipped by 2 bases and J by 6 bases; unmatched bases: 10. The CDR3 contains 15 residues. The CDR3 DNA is TGTGCCAGCAGTTTAAGCGCAGGGACAGCTCGCGAGCAGTACTTC. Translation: CASSLSAGTAREQYF.

DNA of the CDR3: TGTGCCAGCAGTTTATTGGGCAGTTACGAGCAGTACTTC. It encodes CASSLLGSYEQYF. The chain carries TRBV28 and TRBJ2-7; no definite D call. Germline-derived CDR1 and CDR2 are MDHEN and SYDVKM. V was pared by 1 base and J by 4 bases, with 8 bases between. The CDR3 consists of 13 residues.

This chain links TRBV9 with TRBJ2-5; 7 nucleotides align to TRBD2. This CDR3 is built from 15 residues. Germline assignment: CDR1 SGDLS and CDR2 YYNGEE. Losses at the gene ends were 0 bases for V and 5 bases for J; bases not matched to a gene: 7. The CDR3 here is CASSVGVSGRETQYF. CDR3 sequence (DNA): TGTGCCAGCAGCGTAGGGGTTAGCGGGCGGGAGACCCAGTACTTC.

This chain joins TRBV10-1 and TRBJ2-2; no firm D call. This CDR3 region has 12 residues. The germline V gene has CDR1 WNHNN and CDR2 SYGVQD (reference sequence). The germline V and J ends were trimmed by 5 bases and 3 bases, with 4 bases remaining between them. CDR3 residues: CASSYYTGELFF. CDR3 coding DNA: TGCGCCAGCAGTTATTACACCGGGGAGCTGTTTTTT.

The CDR3 loop reads CASGRTVQETQYF. The CDR3 nucleotides read TGCGCCAGCGGACGGACAGTCCAAGAGACCCAGTACTTC. The J gene is TRBJ2-5, the V gene TRBV4-3; TRBD1 is a possible D gene (6 bases). There are 13 residues in the CDR3. CDR1 is LGHNA and CDR2 is YSLEER in the germline V gene. V lost 8 bases to trimming and J lost 1 base, with 11 bases between them.

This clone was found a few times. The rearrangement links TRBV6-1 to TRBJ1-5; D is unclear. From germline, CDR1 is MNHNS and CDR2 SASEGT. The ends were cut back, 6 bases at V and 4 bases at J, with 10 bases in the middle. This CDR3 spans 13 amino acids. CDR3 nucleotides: TGTGCCAGCAGCGCCGAGAGGAATCAGCCCCAGCATTTT. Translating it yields CASSAERNQPQHF.

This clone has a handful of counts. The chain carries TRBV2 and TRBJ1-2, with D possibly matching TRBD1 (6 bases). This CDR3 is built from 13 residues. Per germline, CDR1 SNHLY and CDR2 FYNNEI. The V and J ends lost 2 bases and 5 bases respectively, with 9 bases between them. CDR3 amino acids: CASSESGQYGYTF. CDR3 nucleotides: TGTGCCAGCAGTGAATCTGGACAGTATGGCTACACCTTC.

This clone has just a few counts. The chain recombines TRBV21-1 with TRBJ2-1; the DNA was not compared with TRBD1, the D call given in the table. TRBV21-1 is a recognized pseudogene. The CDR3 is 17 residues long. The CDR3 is CASSKRWGRGCFNEQFF. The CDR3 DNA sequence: TGTGCCAGCAGCAAACGTTGGGGCAGGGGATGTTTCAATGAGCAGTTCTTC.

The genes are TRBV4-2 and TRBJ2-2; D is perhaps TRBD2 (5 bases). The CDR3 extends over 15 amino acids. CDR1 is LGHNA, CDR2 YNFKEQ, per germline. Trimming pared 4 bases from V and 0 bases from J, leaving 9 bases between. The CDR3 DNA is TGTGCCAGCAGCCTTGAGGGTTCGAACACCGGGGAGCTGTTTTTT. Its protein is CASSLEGSNTGELFF.

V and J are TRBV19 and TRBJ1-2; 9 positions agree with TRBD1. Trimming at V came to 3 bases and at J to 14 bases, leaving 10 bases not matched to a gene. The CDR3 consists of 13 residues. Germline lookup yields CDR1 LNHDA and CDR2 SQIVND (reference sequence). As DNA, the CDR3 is TGTGCCAGTAGTATGGCGGTACAGGGGGCAGGGACCTTC. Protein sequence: CASSMAVQGAGTF. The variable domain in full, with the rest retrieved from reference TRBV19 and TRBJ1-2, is DGGITQSPKYLFRKEGQNVTLSCEQNLNHDAMYWYRQDPGQGLRLIYYSQIVNDFQKGDIAEGYSVSREKKESFPLTVTSAQKNPTAFYLCASSMAVQGAGTFGSGTRLTVV.

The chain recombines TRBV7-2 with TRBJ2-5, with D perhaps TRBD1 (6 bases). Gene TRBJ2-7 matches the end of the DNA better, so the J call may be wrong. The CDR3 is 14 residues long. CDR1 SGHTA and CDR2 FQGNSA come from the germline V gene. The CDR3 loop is CASSLDRATYEQYF. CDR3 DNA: TGTGCCAGCAGCTTAGACAGGGCCACCTACGAGCAGTACTTC.

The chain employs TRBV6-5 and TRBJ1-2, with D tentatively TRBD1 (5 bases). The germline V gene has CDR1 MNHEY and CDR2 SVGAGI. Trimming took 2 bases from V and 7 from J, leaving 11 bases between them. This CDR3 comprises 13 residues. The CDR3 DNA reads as TGTGCCAGCAGTTACACGATCCAGGGTGGCTACACCTTC. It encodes CASSYTIQGGYTF.

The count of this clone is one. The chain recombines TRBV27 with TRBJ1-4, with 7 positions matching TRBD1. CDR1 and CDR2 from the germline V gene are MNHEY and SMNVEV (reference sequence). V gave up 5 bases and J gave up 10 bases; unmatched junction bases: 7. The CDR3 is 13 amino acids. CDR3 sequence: CASSRGGGVKLFF. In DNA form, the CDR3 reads TGTGCCAGCAGTCGAGGGGGCGGGGTAAAACTGTTTTTT.